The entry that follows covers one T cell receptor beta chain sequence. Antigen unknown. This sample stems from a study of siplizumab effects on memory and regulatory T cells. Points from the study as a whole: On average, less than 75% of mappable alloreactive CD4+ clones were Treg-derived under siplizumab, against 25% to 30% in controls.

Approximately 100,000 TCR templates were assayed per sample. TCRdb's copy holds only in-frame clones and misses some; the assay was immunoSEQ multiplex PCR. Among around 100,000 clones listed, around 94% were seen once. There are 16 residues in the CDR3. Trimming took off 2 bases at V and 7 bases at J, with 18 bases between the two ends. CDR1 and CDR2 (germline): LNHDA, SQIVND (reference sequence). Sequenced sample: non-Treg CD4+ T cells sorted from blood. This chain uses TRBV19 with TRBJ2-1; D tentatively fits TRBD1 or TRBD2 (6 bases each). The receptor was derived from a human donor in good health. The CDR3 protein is CASSIRWGAPRNEQFF. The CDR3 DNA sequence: TGTGCCAGTAGTATAAGGTGGGGGGCCCCTAGGAATGAGCAGTTCTTC.